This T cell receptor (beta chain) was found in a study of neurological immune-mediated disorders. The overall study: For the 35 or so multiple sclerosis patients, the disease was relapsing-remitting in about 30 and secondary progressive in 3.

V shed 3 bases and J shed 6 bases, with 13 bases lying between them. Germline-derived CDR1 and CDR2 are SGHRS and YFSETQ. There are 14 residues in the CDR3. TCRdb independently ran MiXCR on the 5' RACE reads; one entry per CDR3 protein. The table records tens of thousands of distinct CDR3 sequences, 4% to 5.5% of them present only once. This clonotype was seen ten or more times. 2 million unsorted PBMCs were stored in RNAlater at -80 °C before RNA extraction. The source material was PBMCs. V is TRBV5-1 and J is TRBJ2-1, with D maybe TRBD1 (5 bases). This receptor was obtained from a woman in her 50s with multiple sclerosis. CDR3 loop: CASSSLTDSNEQFF. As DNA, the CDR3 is TGCGCCAGCAGCTCCTTGACAGATAGCAATGAGCAGTTCTTC.